These T cell receptor beta chains were read from a single sample in a study of post-analysis software for immune sequencing data. TCRdb passed the PCR reads through MiXCR, listing each CDR3 protein once. Among approximately 660,000 distinct CDR3 sequences listed, roughly three fifths were seen once. The specimen sequenced was blood. The receptor source for this set is a girl aged 2 to 10 with multiple sclerosis. Each CDR3 is given with its conserved first and last residue. The order of the fields is clone size, D gene, V gene, J gene, CDR3 DNA, CDR3 protein. A D gene is named only where the DNA matches it firmly. Some rows mark clone size as missing; the rest say once, few, many or name a class of expanded clone.

-	TRBD1	TRBV14	TRBJ2-1	TGTGCCAGCAGCCGCCCCGGAGGGACAGGGGCTTACAATGAGCAGTTCTTC	CASSRPGGTGAYNEQFF
-	TRBD1	TRBV20-1	TRBJ2-7	TGCAGTGCCAGCGGGACAGGGGCAGACGAGCAGTACTTC	CSASGTGADEQYF
few	TRBD1	TRBV5-6	TRBJ2-7	TGTGCCAGCAGCTCATGGACAGGGGTCCACGAGCAGTACTTC	CASSSWTGVHEQYF
-	-	TRBV20-1	TRBJ2-1	TGCAGTGCTAGCCGGGCAGGGCCCTCCTACAATGAGCAGTTCTTC	CSASRAGPSYNEQFF
-	-	TRBV29-1	TRBJ1-1	TGCAGCGTTGTACGGAAGATGAACACTGAAGCTTTCTTT	CSVVRKMNTEAFF
-	TRBD1	TRBV7-3	TRBJ1-2	TGTGCCAGCAGCTTAGGACAGGGGGAGAAGTATGGCTACACCTTC	CASSLGQGEKYGYTF
-	-	TRBV5-5	TRBJ2-2	TGTGCCAGCAGCAGTACACCCACCGGGGAGCTGTTTTTT	CASSSTPTGELFF
-	-	TRBV29-1	TRBJ2-5	TGCAGCCCCGACCACGTGCAGTACTTC	CSPDHVQYF
-	TRBD2	TRBV7-2	TRBJ2-5	TGTGCCAGCAGCTTACAGCGGGGGATCCAAGAGACCCAGTACTTC	CASSLQRGIQETQYF
-	-	TRBV12-3/TRBV12-4	TRBJ2-5	TGTGCCAGCAGTTTTGGGGAACTAGAGACCCAGTACTTC	CASSFGELETQYF
-	-	TRBV25-1	TRBJ2-7	TGTGCCAGCACTAATTACGAGCAGTACTTC	CASTNYEQYF
-	TRBD2	TRBV3-1	TRBJ2-3	TGTGCCAGCGAAAGTAGCGGGAGTTGGGGAGATACGCAGTATTTT	CASESSGSWGDTQYF
-	-	TRBV28	TRBJ2-5	TGTGCCAGCAGGTCCTTATTATCGAGTATGGAGTGGGAGGCCCAGTACTTC	CASRSLLSSMEWEAQYF
-	-	TRBV12-3/TRBV12-4	TRBJ2-7	TGTGCCAGCAGTTTAGGGGGGGGGGCGAAAAACGAGCAGTACTTC	CASSLGGGAKNEQYF
few	-	TRBV15	TRBJ2-5	TGTGCCACCAGCAGAGATGGGGGGCAATTAGAGGAGCAGTACTTC	CATSRDGGQLEEQYF
-	-	TRBV12-3/TRBV12-4	TRBJ1-2	TGTGCCAGCAGTTGGACAGACAACTATGGCTACACCTTC	CASSWTDNYGYTF
-	TRBD1	TRBV7-2	TRBJ1-5	TGTGCCAGCAGCCTACAGGGGGTGAGCAATCAGCCCCAGCATTTT	CASSLQGVSNQPQHF
few	TRBD2	TRBV20-1	TRBJ2-3	TGCAGTGCTAGGCCCCCGACTAGCGGCACAGATACGCAGTATTTT	CSARPPTSGTDTQYF